Below are 23 T cell receptor beta chains sequenced from a single sample in a study of blood T cell repertoires in COVID-19. Only in-frame clones appear in the TCRdb table, and some are missing; sequencing was by immunoSEQ multiplex PCR. The data show about 140,000 clones, over 75% seen once. The sequenced material came from peripheral blood. The receptors were gathered from a man in his forties or fifties with acute or convalescent COVID-19.

This chain uses TRBV30 with TRBJ1-4, with a tentative D call TRBD1 (6 bases). CDR3 length equals 15 residues. V shed 0 bases and J shed 6 bases, with 14 bases lying between them. The germline gives CDR1 GTSNPN, CDR2 SVGIG (reference sequence). The DNA for the CDR3 is TGTGCCTGGAGTGTATGGGGGGGGCTTGATGAAAAACTGTTTTTT. The encoded protein is CAWSVWGGLDEKLFF. The entire variable domain, with the rest obtained from reference TRBV30 and TRBJ1-4, is as follows: SQTIHQWPATLVQPVGSPLSLECTVEGTSNPNLYWYRQAAGRGLQLLFYSVGIGQISSEVPQNLSASRPQDRQFILSSKKLLLSDSGFYLCAWSVWGGLDEKLFFGSGTQLSVL.

V gene TRBV25-1 combines with J gene TRBJ1-2; possibly TRBD1 for D (5 bases). The CDR3 has 14 residues. Germline V gene data show CDR1 as MGHDK and CDR2 as SYGVNS. The V and J ends lost 6 bases and 4 bases respectively, with 15 bases between them. CDR3 coding DNA: TGTGCCAGCAGGGACAAGCCGGGAGGCTATGGCTACACCTTC. It translates to CASRDKPGGYGYTF.

This clone was seen a handful of times. The CDR3 sequence is CASIGQGRGTEAFF. DNA for the CDR3: TGTGCCAGCATCGGACAGGGTCGGGGTACTGAAGCTTTCTTT. The chain combines TRBV11-2 with TRBJ1-1; TRBD1 aligns across 8 bases. V dropped 7 bases and J dropped 5; count of bases not matched to a gene: 9. CDR1 and CDR2 from the germline V gene are SGHAT and FQNNGV. CDR3 length equals 14 residues.

The V gene is TRBV11-2, the J gene TRBJ1-2, with 8 positions matching TRBD1. Per germline, CDR1 SGHAT and CDR2 FQNNGV. After removal of 5 bases from V and 5 bases from J, the junction contained 13 bases not matched to a gene. The CDR3 covers 16 residues. This CDR3 reads CASSQYRQGPMYGYTF. As DNA, the CDR3 is TGTGCCAGCAGCCAATACAGACAGGGGCCGATGTATGGCTACACCTTC.

The chain employs TRBV6-5 and TRBJ2-7, with D possibly being TRBD2 (5 bases). This CDR3 contains 13 residues. V was cut by 7 bases and J by 3 bases, with 13 bases left in between. Germline CDR1 reads MNHEY; CDR2 reads SVGAGI. The CDR3 nucleotides are TGTGCCAGCAACCTTGACGGGGACTACGAGCAGTACTTC. It translates to CASNLDGDYEQYF.

This clone has a single count. The chain carries TRBV28 and TRBJ2-7; 11 bases match TRBD2. This CDR3 contains 14 residues. V was clipped by 6 bases and J by 2 bases; unmatched bases: 3. Per the germline V gene, CDR1 is MDHEN and CDR2 is SYDVKM. The CDR3, as DNA: TGTGCCAGCAGGTTGACTAGCGGGGCCTACGAGCAGTACTTC. Its translation: CASRLTSGAYEQYF.

This chain uses TRBV10-3 with TRBJ1-1, with TRBD1 matching 9 bases. The CDR3 sequence is 15 residues long. CDR1 and CDR2 (germline): ENHRY, SYGVKD. The junction had 10 bases not matched to a gene; V was cut back by 0 bases and J by 11 bases. CDR3 nucleotides: TGTGCCATCAGTGAGTCTATACCACAGGGGGCTACGGCTTTCTTT. Its translation: CAISESIPQGATAFF.

This chain uses TRBV19 with TRBJ1-2, with 8 bases that match TRBD1. Germline V gene lookup returns CDR1 LNHDA and CDR2 SQIVND (reference sequence). The V segment lost 5 bases and the J segment 8 bases; nucleotides outside the gene matches: 19. The CDR3 length is 17 residues. DNA of the CDR3: TGTGCCAGTAGTGGACGACAGGGGCTCCGGTTAAAGGTAGGCTACACCTTC. Amino acid sequence: CASSGRQGLRLKVGYTF.

This clone was detected once. The rearrangement links TRBV12-3 or TRBV12-4 to TRBJ1-6, with TRBD1 matching over 11 bases. The CDR3 has 13 residues. The J segment lost 14 bases and the V segment lost 7 bases, leaving 7 bases of the junction unmatched. The DNA of the CDR3 is TGTGCCAGCACCGGGACAGGGGGTGTCTCCCTCCACTTT. Its protein product is CASTGTGGVSLHF.

The CDR3 is CASSQDRGNPGNTIYF. CDR3 DNA sequence: TGTGCCAGCAGCCAAGATAGGGGGAACCCTGGAAACACCATATATTTT. The V gene is TRBV4-2, the J gene TRBJ1-3; perhaps TRBD1 as D (6 bases). V shed 0 bases and J shed 2 bases, with 11 bases lying between them. Germline CDR1 LGHNA, CDR2 YNFKEQ. This CDR3 has 16 residues.

The J gene is TRBJ1-3, the V gene TRBV18, with D possibly TRBD1 on 6 matching bases. The CDR3 is 13 amino acids. The ends were cut back, 3 bases at V and 8 bases at J, with 11 bases in the middle. Germline values: CDR1 KGHSH, CDR2 LQKENI. The CDR3 nucleotides are TGTGCCAGCTCACCGGCCAGGGGCGACACCATATATTTT. Protein: CASSPARGDTIYF.

The chain has TRBV5-1 and TRBJ1-2, with 8 bases lining up with TRBD1. The CDR3 runs 13 residues. The trim removed 5 bases at V and 3 bases at J, leaving 3 bases unmatched. CDR1 and CDR2 (germline): SGHRS, YFSETQ. CDR3 protein: CASSQQGDYGYTF. The CDR3 DNA follows: TGCGCCAGCAGTCAACAGGGGGACTATGGCTACACCTTC.

This clone occurred once. J is TRBJ2-3 and V is TRBV12-3 or TRBV12-4; no clear D. This CDR3 is 13 amino acids long. The ends were cut back, 3 bases at V and 7 bases at J, with 11 bases in the middle. As DNA, the CDR3 is TGTGCCAGCAGTTTTAGTGCAGGCCATACGCAGTATTTT. It is translated as CASSFSAGHTQYF.

This chain connects TRBV3-1 (or the pseudogene TRBV3-2) to TRBJ2-1, with D possibly being TRBD2 (5 bases). The CDR3 runs to 15 residues. V lost 1 base, J lost 1 base, and 8 bases lay in between. The V gene's germline CDR1 is LGHDT and CDR2 YNNKEL (reference sequence). The CDR3 sequence: CASSQVGESYNEQFF. The DNA for the CDR3 is TGTGCCAGCAGCCAAGTCGGGGAATCCTACAATGAGCAGTTCTTC.

The chain links TRBV6-7 to TRBJ2-5, with D unclear. TRBV6-7 is an open reading frame whose function is uncertain. This CDR3 is 10 amino acids long. V lost 6 bases and J lost 4, with 3 bases in between. The CDR3 nucleotides are TGTGCCAGCAGGCGAGAGACCCAGTACTTC. Translation: CASRRETQYF.

The J gene is TRBJ1-1, the V gene TRBV19, with 8 bases that match TRBD1. The germline gives CDR1 LNHDA, CDR2 SQIVND (reference sequence). V lost 4 bases and J lost 4; bases outside the gene matches: 8. The CDR3 contains 15 residues. The CDR3 loop reads CASSTSQGAITEAFF. DNA of the CDR3: TGTGCCAGTAGTACCAGCCAGGGGGCAATCACTGAAGCTTTCTTT.

The chain combines TRBV7-2 with TRBJ1-3; 7 bases are shared with TRBD1. Germline V gene data show CDR1 as SGHTA and CDR2 as FQGNSA. The trim removed 3 bases at V and 7 bases at J, leaving 3 bases unmatched. The CDR3 has 13 residues. The CDR3 loop reads CASSLVRGNTIYF. CDR3 nucleotide sequence: TGTGCCAGCAGCTTGGTCAGGGGGAACACCATATATTTT.

This clone showed up just a few times. CDR3 region: CASSPPWTGSYNEQFF. The CDR3 DNA reads as TGCGCCAGCAGCCCACCTTGGACAGGGTCCTACAATGAGCAGTTCTTC. This sequence joins TRBV4-1 and TRBJ2-1, with 8 bases aligning to TRBD1. This CDR3 has 16 residues. Germline trimming cut 4 bases from V and 1 base from J; bases unmatched to any gene: 6. CDR1 is MGHRA, CDR2 YSYEKL, per germline.

The rearrangement joins TRBV19 to TRBJ1-4; TRBD1 agrees at 10 bases. Per the germline V gene, CDR1 is LNHDA and CDR2 is SQIVND (reference sequence). Unmatched junction bases numbered 8, after V lost 6 bases and J lost 7 bases. The CDR3 spans 15 residues. CDR3 sequence: CASSPRGQGVEKLFF. CDR3 in DNA: TGTGCCAGTAGCCCACGAGGACAGGGGGTTGAAAAACTGTTTTTT.

CDR3 sequence reads: CSVLDRGEKLFF. CDR3 sequence (DNA): TGCAGCGTCCTGGACAGAGGTGAAAAACTGTTTTTT. The chain combines TRBV29-1 with TRBJ1-4; the D gene is possibly TRBD1 (6 bases). The CDR3 loop spans 12 amino acids. Trimming shortened V by 6 bases and J by 7 bases, and 12 bases separated the two germline ends. Germline loops: CDR1 SQVTM, CDR2 ANQGSEA.

This clone was detected a few times. CDR3 amino acids: CASSRDGEYEQYF. The DNA for the CDR3 is TGTGCCAGCAGCCGTGACGGGGAGTACGAGCAGTACTTC. J is TRBJ2-7 and V is TRBV4-2, with D perhaps matching TRBD2 (5 bases). V lost 4 bases to trimming and J lost 4 bases, with 11 bases between them. The CDR3 is 13 residues long. Germline assignment: CDR1 LGHNA and CDR2 YNFKEQ.

The chain couples TRBV4-1 to TRBJ2-1; 8 bases are shared with TRBD2. CDR3 length: 17 amino acids. Germline V gene data show CDR1 as MGHRA and CDR2 as YSYEKL. The junction had 8 bases not matched to a gene; V was cut back by 0 bases and J by 4 bases. The CDR3: CASSQDQSAGAYNEQFF. CDR3 DNA: TGCGCCAGCAGCCAAGATCAATCAGCGGGAGCTTACAATGAGCAGTTCTTC.

The rearrangement joins TRBV9 to TRBJ1-4, with D hard to call. Deletions cut 3 bases from V and 0 bases from J, with 9 bases between. Per the germline V gene, CDR1 is SGDLS and CDR2 is YYNGEE. The CDR3 is 15 amino acids. This CDR3 reads CASSEEGATNEKLFF. The CDR3 coding sequence is TGTGCCAGCAGCGAAGAGGGAGCAACTAATGAAAAACTGTTTTTT.